What follows are 30 T cell receptor beta chains derived from one specimen sequenced in a study of OX40 agonist ivuxolimab in advanced cancers. Method: immunoSEQ multiplex PCR; TCRdb's copy keeps in-frame clones and lacks some. The table shows around 20,000 clones, with about two thirds occurring only once. Sequenced material: CD4+ or CD8+ T cells sorted from blood, taken in a trial of the OX40 agonist ivuxolimab. These receptors all come from an adult with an advanced solid tumor such as melanoma, head and neck, liver or kidney cancer.

The chain joins TRBV5-1 to TRBJ2-2, with 7 bases lining up with TRBD2. This CDR3 comprises 16 residues. Per germline, CDR1 SGHRS and CDR2 YFSETQ. Trimming at V came to 1 base and at J to 3 bases, leaving 6 bases not matched to a gene. The CDR3 DNA reads as TGCGCCAGCAGCTTGACGGGACTAAGGGACACCGGGGAGCTGTTTTTT. Translating it yields CASSLTGLRDTGELFF.

This clone is medium-sized by share. This chain joins TRBV19 and TRBJ2-7; tentative D call: TRBD1 (5 bases). V gave up 1 base and J gave up 5 bases, with 9 bases separating them. The CDR3 spans 13 residues. Germline V gene lookup returns CDR1 LNHDA and CDR2 SQIVND (reference sequence). The CDR3 nucleotides are TGTGCCAGTAGTATAGTAGCAGGGAACGAGCAGTACTTC. Translated: CASSIVAGNEQYF.

A remark on this clone: A much larger clone lies a single base off, so this may be a read error. Other DNA sequences in this specimen translate into the identical CDR3. CDR3: CASHSFARTQETQYF. In DNA, the CDR3 is TGTGCCAGTCATTCTTTTGCCAGGACCCAAGAGACTCAGTACTTC. The J gene is TRBJ2-5, the V gene TRBV6-1; D not resolved. CDR1 MNHNS and CDR2 SASEGT come from the germline V gene. The CDR3 contains 15 residues.

The chain uses TRBV29-1 and TRBJ1-2; D call uncertain. Per germline, CDR1 SQVTM and CDR2 ANQGSEA. The length of the CDR3 is 11 residues. V was shortened by 3 bases and J by 1 base, with 3 bases between the two germline ends. CDR3 bases: TGCAGCGTTGACAGTAACTATGGCTACACCTTC. The encoded protein is CSVDSNYGYTF. Variable domain in full (rest from reference TRBV29-1 and TRBJ1-2): SAVISQKPSRDICQRGTSLTIQCQVDSQVTMMFWYRQQPGQSLTLIATANQGSEATYESGFVIDKFPISRPNLTFSTLTVSNMSPEDSSIYLCSVDSNYGYTFGSGTRLTVV.

The chain couples TRBV4-1 to TRBJ1-4, with D perhaps matching TRBD1 (6 bases). The CDR3 covers 17 residues. The germline V gene has CDR1 MGHRA and CDR2 YSYEKL. Trimming took off 5 bases at V and 0 bases at J, with 16 bases between the two ends. The CDR3 sequence: CASSSPGGLATNEKLFF. The CDR3 DNA is TGCGCCAGCAGCTCTCCGGGGGGGCTTGCAACTAATGAAAAACTGTTTTTT.

This clone was picked up one time. V gene TRBV4-3 combines with J gene TRBJ2-1; D tentatively fits TRBD1 or TRBD2 (5 bases each). The CDR3 is 16 amino acids. Germline loops: CDR1 LGHNA, CDR2 YSLEER. Trimming removed 1 base from V and 5 bases from J, with 15 bases in between. The CDR3 region is CASSQGGAGAHNEQFF. For the CDR3, the DNA is TGCGCCAGCAGCCAAGGTGGGGCCGGGGCTCACAATGAGCAGTTCTTC.

This clone was picked up one time. V gene TRBV5-1 combines with J gene TRBJ2-2; D is uncertain. This CDR3 region has 14 residues. The germline CDR1 and CDR2 sequences are SGHRS and YFSETQ. With 4 bases removed from V and 6 bases from J, the gap between germline ends came to 13 bases. The CDR3 region is CASSVPGRPGELFF. DNA for the CDR3: TGCGCCAGCAGCGTACCCGGGCGGCCCGGGGAGCTGTTTTTT.

The V call is TRBV2, the J call TRBJ1-4; tentative D call: TRBD1 (6 bases). CDR3 length: 15 residues. Trimming pared 3 bases from V and 6 bases from J, leaving 14 bases between. Germline CDR1 is SNHLY and CDR2 is FYNNEI. CDR3 loop: CASSDSRGTDEKLFF. The CDR3 region has the DNA TGTGCCAGCAGTGACTCCAGGGGAACGGATGAAAAACTGTTTTTT.

The chain recombines TRBV5-2 with TRBJ1-1. TRBV5-2 is classified as a pseudogene. The CDR3 extends over 15 amino acids. The DNA for the CDR3 is TGTGCCAGCAGCTTAGGGACGCGGACGGTTACTGAAGCTTTCTTT. It encodes CASSLGTRTVTEAFF.

V gene TRBV29-1 combines with J gene TRBJ2-7; D not resolved. The V end lost 6 bases, the J end lost 0 bases, and 12 bases lay between the germline ends. Germline lookup yields CDR1 SQVTM and CDR2 ANQGSEA. This CDR3 region has 13 residues. The CDR3 coding sequence is TGCAGCGTCCCGCAACCGTCCTCCTACGAGCAGTACTTC. Protein sequence: CSVPQPSSYEQYF.

This chain links TRBV7-9 with TRBJ2-1, with D perhaps TRBD2 (6 bases). CDR3 size: 14 residues. Germline CDR1 reads SEHNR; CDR2 reads FQNEAQ (reference sequence). The V end lost 0 bases, the J end lost 6 bases, and 9 bases lay between the germline ends. The CDR3 reads CASSLAGGFNEQFF. The CDR3 DNA sequence: TGTGCCAGCAGCTTAGCGGGAGGCTTCAATGAGCAGTTCTTC.

This chain uses TRBV10-3 with TRBJ2-1, with 12 bases that match TRBD2. The CDR3 extends over 14 amino acids. V lost 6 bases, J lost 7 bases, and 4 bases stayed unmatched. Germline loops: CDR1 ENHRY, CDR2 SYGVKD. The CDR3 bases are TGTGCCATCAGAATGACTAGCGGGAGTAATGAGCAGTTCTTC. Residues: CAIRMTSGSNEQFF.

The sample holds a few counts of this clone. This sequence joins TRBV7-3 and TRBJ2-3; D is possibly TRBD2 (5 bases). Trimming removed 0 bases from V and 3 bases from J, with 7 bases in between. The CDR3 sequence is 14 residues long. Germline V gene sequence: CDR1 SGHTA, CDR2 FQGTGA. DNA for the CDR3: TGTGCCAGCAGCTTAACGGGCGGGACAGATACGCAGTATTTT. Its translation: CASSLTGGTDTQYF.

This clone was observed a few times. V usage is TRBV11-2 and J usage is TRBJ1-1, with D possibly being TRBD1 (5 bases). The germline V gene encodes CDR1 SGHAT and CDR2 FQNNGV. CDR3 size: 14 residues. Trimming cost V 5 bases and J 1 base, with 11 bases left between them. CDR3 sequence (DNA): TGTGCCAGCAGCCTCATGGGGGGGAACACTGAAGCTTTCTTT. Protein: CASSLMGGNTEAFF.

This clone is labeled as medium-sized. The gene calls are TRBV7-9 and TRBJ1-1, with no clear D. V dropped 0 bases and J dropped 2 bases, with 10 bases sitting between them. The CDR3 contains 15 residues. CDR1 SEHNR and CDR2 FQNEAQ come from the germline V gene (reference sequence). As DNA, the CDR3 is TGTGCCAGCAGCTTAGCCTCGGCTGAAAACACTGAAGCTTTCTTT. Protein sequence: CASSLASAENTEAFF. Drawing the rest from reference TRBV7-9 and TRBJ1-1, the complete variable domain is DTGVSQNPRHKITKRGQNVTFRCDPISEHNRLYWYRQTLGQGPEFLTYFQNEAQLEKSRLLSDRFSAERPKGSFSTLEIQRTEQGDSAMYLCASSLASAENTEAFFGQGTRLTVV.

This clone was detected a few times. This chain uses TRBV10-1 with TRBJ2-7, with D perhaps matching TRBD1 (6 bases). With 4 bases removed from V and 1 base from J, the gap between germline ends came to 8 bases. CDR1 is WNHNN and CDR2 is SYGVQD in the germline V gene (reference sequence). CDR3 length: 13 amino acids. CDR3 bases: TGCGCCAGCAGTGTAACAGGGTCCTACGAGCAGTACTTC. The encoded protein is CASSVTGSYEQYF.

V is TRBV7-2 and J is TRBJ2-5; 8 nucleotides match TRBD2. Germline trimming cut 5 bases from V and 1 base from J; bases unmatched to any gene: 6. CDR1 is SGHTA, CDR2 FQGNSA, per germline. The CDR3 extends over 15 amino acids. The CDR3 DNA sequence: TGTGCCAGCAGCCCTCTAGCGGGCAGCCAAGAGACCCAGTACTTC. This translates into CASSPLAGSQETQYF.

The rearrangement uses TRBV9 and TRBJ2-5, with TRBD2 as a possible D gene (6 bases). V was clipped by 4 bases and J by 3 bases, with 19 bases between them. Germline V gene sequence: CDR1 SGDLS, CDR2 YYNGEE. The CDR3 has 16 amino acids. The CDR3 DNA reads TGTGCCAGCAGCCCCGTCCTAACGGGAGCGGAAGAGACCCAGTACTTC. This gives the protein CASSPVLTGAEETQYF.

This clone showed up just a few times. The chain uses TRBV7-9 and TRBJ2-3; D gene unclear. Deletions cut 7 bases from V and 6 bases from J, with 29 bases between. The CDR3 is made up of 18 amino acids. Germline V gives CDR1 SEHNR, CDR2 FQNEAQ (reference sequence). The CDR3 loop is CASILPLGQDPNRDTQYF. The CDR3 DNA follows: TGTGCCAGCATACTACCTTTAGGCCAGGACCCTAACCGCGATACGCAGTATTTT.

V is TRBV4-1 and J is TRBJ1-1, with D unclear. This CDR3 is built from 14 residues. V dropped 0 bases and J dropped 4 bases, with 9 bases sitting between them. Germline CDR1 is MGHRA and CDR2 is YSYEKL. The CDR3: CASSQEVGSTEAFF. Written as DNA, the CDR3 is TGCGCCAGCAGCCAAGAGGTTGGGAGCACTGAAGCTTTCTTT.

The V call is TRBV6-5, the J call TRBJ1-1; possible D gene TRBD1, 6 bases. Looked up from germline, CDR1 is MNHEY and CDR2 is SVGAGI. The CDR3 covers 13 residues. V lost 8 bases to trimming and J lost 1 base, with 11 bases between them. The CDR3 nucleotides read TGTGCCAGCCATGGGACACCGAACACTGAAGCTTTCTTT. Its translation is CASHGTPNTEAFF.

The chain employs TRBV7-2 and TRBJ2-5, with 7 bases that match TRBD1. This CDR3 has 14 amino acids. The germline CDR1 and CDR2 sequences are SGHTA and FQGNSA. The V gene end was trimmed by 5 bases and the J gene end by 2 bases; junction bases not matched to a gene: 5. CDR3 residues: CASSPRDRQETQYF. For the CDR3, the DNA is TGTGCCAGCAGCCCCCGGGACAGACAAGAGACCCAGTACTTC.

The chain joins TRBV27 to TRBJ1-1; tentative D call: TRBD1 (5 bases). The germline V gene has CDR1 MNHEY and CDR2 SMNVEV (reference sequence). The V and J ends lost 0 bases and 0 bases respectively, with 11 bases between them. The CDR3 extends over 16 amino acids. CDR3 in amino acids: CASSLSSGRLNTEAFF. In nucleotides, the CDR3 is TGTGCCAGCAGTTTATCCTCGGGACGGCTGAACACTGAAGCTTTCTTT.

Only one count was recorded for this clone. V is TRBV19 and J is TRBJ2-7; TRBD1 is a possible D gene (7 bases). The V gene's germline CDR1 is LNHDA and CDR2 SQIVND (reference sequence). This CDR3 spans 14 amino acids. Trimming took 5 bases from V and 1 from J, leaving 12 bases between them. The CDR3 is CASSQAGGSYEQYF. As DNA, the CDR3 is TGTGCCAGTAGTCAGGCAGGGGGGTCCTACGAGCAGTACTTC.

This chain links TRBV28 with TRBJ1-1; D is ambiguous. CDR3 size: 11 residues. CDR1 is MDHEN and CDR2 is SYDVKM in the germline V gene. Deletions cut 6 bases from V and 8 bases from J, with 10 bases between. The CDR3 sequence: CASSPRLEAFF. CDR3 coding DNA: TGTGCCAGCAGCCCTAGATTGGAAGCTTTCTTT.

The chain is built from TRBV2 and TRBJ2-7, with a weak D call TRBD1 (6 bases). The CDR3 length is 17 residues. Per the germline V gene, CDR1 is SNHLY and CDR2 is FYNNEI. V was trimmed by 1 base and J by 5 bases, leaving 21 bases between them. As DNA, the CDR3 is TGTGCCAGCAGTGAAGTGAGACCGGGACACGGTAGGGACGAGCAGTACTTC. This gives the protein CASSEVRPGHGRDEQYF.

The chain links TRBV5-1 to TRBJ2-1; perhaps TRBD1 as D (5 bases). CDR1 and CDR2 (germline): SGHRS, YFSETQ. This CDR3 region has 13 residues. The ends were cut back, 0 bases at V and 4 bases at J, with 5 bases in the middle. The CDR3 reads CASSLGQYNEQFF. CDR3 coding DNA: TGCGCCAGCAGCTTGGGACAGTACAATGAGCAGTTCTTC.

The rearrangement uses TRBV2 and TRBJ2-4; no clear D gene. The CDR3 spans 14 residues. Germline V gene sequence: CDR1 SNHLY, CDR2 FYNNEI. Trimming shortened V by 7 bases and J by 5 bases, and 15 bases separated the two germline ends. The CDR3 region is CASKGLTTENIQYF. Written as DNA, the CDR3 is TGTGCCAGCAAAGGTTTGACGACGGAAAACATTCAGTACTTC.

This clone was recorded a few times. The chain joins TRBV29-1 to TRBJ2-7; D remains ambiguous. The V gene lost 4 bases and the J gene lost 1 base, with 8 bases spanning the gap. CDR3 length equals 12 residues. Germline V gene sequence: CDR1 SQVTM, CDR2 ANQGSEA. The CDR3 spells CSVVSGSYEQYF. The CDR3 coding sequence is TGCAGCGTTGTATCGGGTTCCTACGAGCAGTACTTC.

V and J are TRBV7-9 and TRBJ2-4, with D maybe TRBD1 (5 bases). The CDR3 has 15 residues. V was clipped by 5 bases and J by 10 bases, with 21 bases between them. CDR1 and CDR2 from the germline V gene are SEHNR and FQNEAQ (reference sequence). CDR3 protein: CASSPRGYDVQIQYF. The DNA of the CDR3 is TGTGCCAGCAGCCCAAGGGGTTATGACGTCCAGATTCAGTACTTC.